These 6 T cell receptor beta chains came from one sample sequenced in a study of shared clonotypes between healthy human individuals. TCRdb keeps only in-frame clones here, not all; method: immunoSEQ multiplex PCR. The sample lists roughly 1,800,000 clones, less than 95% occurring once. CD8 cells regarded as naive lacked CD45RO, were positively chosen for CCR7, and omitted terminally differentiated effector memory CD45RA+ cells. The specimen was naive CD8+ T cells sorted from blood. The receptors here all came from a man between 18 and 35 years old in good health.

This sequence joins TRBV7-6 and TRBJ2-1; 9 bases align to TRBD2. From germline, CDR1 is SGHVS and CDR2 FNYEAQ. V gave up 1 base and J gave up 6 bases; unmatched junction bases: 1. The CDR3 is 14 residues long. CDR3 loop: CASSLGGLANEQFF. Here the CDR3 DNA reads TGTGCCAGCAGCTTAGGGGGACTAGCCAATGAGCAGTTCTTC.

The chain employs TRBV28 and TRBJ1-5, with D maybe TRBD1 (5 bases). The V and J ends lost 3 bases and 7 bases respectively, with 13 bases between them. The CDR3 runs to 14 residues. Germline CDR1 MDHEN, CDR2 SYDVKM. The CDR3 DNA sequence: TGTGCCAGCAGTTTGAGGCAGGGCCACCAGCCCCAGCATTTT. Amino acids: CASSLRQGHQPQHF. Full variable domain (rest looked up from reference TRBV28 and TRBJ1-5): DVKVTQSSRYLVKRTGEKVFLECVQDMDHENMFWYRQDPGLGLRLIYFSYDVKMKEKGDIPEGYSVSREKKERFSLILESASTNQTSMYLCASSLRQGHQPQHFGDGTRLSIL.

This clone came up once. The chain is built from TRBV10-3 and TRBJ2-7, with no clear D. V gave up 2 bases and J gave up 2 bases, with 7 bases separating them. The CDR3 sequence is 13 residues long. The germline gives CDR1 ENHRY, CDR2 SYGVKD. The CDR3, as DNA: TGTGCCATCAGTGAGGGGGTTACCTACGAGCAGTACTTC. It codes for CAISEGVTYEQYF.

This rearrangement joins TRBV11-2 to TRBJ2-7, with 8 bases that match TRBD2. The CDR3 is 15 amino acids. Germline assignment: CDR1 SGHAT and CDR2 FQNNGV. Trimming removed 5 bases from V and 0 bases from J; junction bases left unmatched: 6. Here the CDR3 DNA reads TGTGCCAGCAGCATCGGGAGCGGGAGCTCCTACGAGCAGTACTTC. It yields the protein CASSIGSGSSYEQYF.

V usage is TRBV7-9 and J usage is TRBJ2-7, with a tentative D call TRBD2 (5 bases). The length of the CDR3 is 14 residues. The V end lost 4 bases, the J end lost 8 bases, and 18 bases lay between the germline ends. Germline V gene sequence: CDR1 SEHNR, CDR2 FQNEAQ (reference sequence). As DNA, the CDR3 is TGTGCCAGCAGCTATCCGAGCGGAGGTGGGAAGCAGTACTTC. This codes for CASSYPSGGGKQYF.

This chain connects TRBV30 to TRBJ2-7, with no clear D. The CDR3 length is 12 residues. From germline, CDR1 is GTSNPN and CDR2 SVGIG (reference sequence). Trimming took off 2 bases at V and 3 bases at J, with 8 bases between the two ends. CDR3 nucleotides: TGTGCCTGGAGTATACTGAGCTACGAGCAGTACTTC. Amino acids: CAWSILSYEQYF.